A selection of T cell receptor beta chains follows, all from one sample in a study of blood T cell repertoires in COVID-19. Generated by immunoSEQ multiplex PCR, the TCRdb table keeps only in-frame clones and is missing some. The profile shows 80,000 to 100,000 clones, about 90% of them singletons. Sequencing was done on a sample of peripheral blood. These receptors were taken from a human donor with COVID-19, enrolled during active disease. The donor label of this sample is uncertain. Both conserved end residues are part of each CDR3. The order of the fields is clone size, V gene, D gene, J gene, CDR3 DNA, CDR3 protein. A D gene is named only where the DNA matches it firmly. Rows give clone size only sometimes, using once, few, many, or a class for an expanded clone.

once	TRBV2	.	TRBJ1-5	TGTGCCAGCAGCACTGACGGGGTCAATCAGCCCCAGCATTTT	CASSTDGVNQPQHF
once	TRBV20-1	TRBD1	TRBJ1-4	TGCAGTGCTAGTGCGCAGGGGGATGAAAAACTGTTTTTT	CSASAQGDEKLFF
.	TRBV28	.	TRBJ1-1	TGTGCCAGCAGTTTATGGGCAACGGAAGCTTTCTTT	CASSLWATEAFF
.	TRBV6-5	.	TRBJ1-5	TGTGCCAGTACGGGGGGGCATCAGCCCCAGCATTTT	CASTGGHQPQHF
.	TRBV6-5	TRBD1	TRBJ2-7	TGTGCCAGCAGTTACTCCCTAGGGGGCTCAACCTACGAGCAGTACTTC	CASSYSLGGSTYEQYF
.	TRBV12-3/TRBV12-4	TRBD1	TRBJ1-2	TGTGCCAGCAGTACCGACAGGGTCAGCGGCTACACCTTC	CASSTDRVSGYTF
.	TRBV7-2	.	TRBJ2-5	TGTGCCAGCAGCTTATCGGGGGAGACCCAGTACTTC	CASSLSGETQYF
.	TRBV11-2	TRBD2	TRBJ2-1	TGTGCCAGCAGCTCCCTCCGGTCCGGGACTAGCAGCTACAATGAGCAGTTCTTC	CASSSLRSGTSSYNEQFF
.	TRBV5-1	TRBD1	TRBJ1-6	TGCGCCAGCAGCGGCGGACAGGGAGCAGACAATTCACCCCTCCACTTT	CASSGGQGADNSPLHF
.	TRBV5-1	TRBD1	TRBJ2-2	TGCGCCAGCAGCCCGATCGACAGGGAGAACACCGGGGAGCTGTTTTTT	CASSPIDRENTGELFF
.	TRBV7-3	TRBD2	TRBJ2-5	TGTGCCAGCAGCCCTGGACTAGCGGAGACCCAGTACTTC	CASSPGLAETQYF
.	TRBV4-1	.	TRBJ2-7	TGCGCCAGCGGCCCCCCTATTCGATCTTACGAGCAGTACTTC	CASGPPIRSYEQYF
.	TRBV10-3	.	TRBJ2-7	TGTGCCATCAGTGAGTCTTTAGGGGGCTACGAGCAGTACTTC	CAISESLGGYEQYF
.	TRBV6-5	TRBD2	TRBJ2-1	TGTGCCAGCAGTCGGACTAGCGGACCCTACAATGAGCAGTTCTTC	CASSRTSGPYNEQFF
.	TRBV5-4	.	TRBJ1-2	TGTGCCAGCAGCTTGGGAGGGACGGAGGGATTGGTTCGCTACACCTTC	CASSLGGTEGLVRYTF
few	TRBV9	.	TRBJ2-2	TGTGCCAGCAGCGTAGCTACGACGGGGGCGAACACCGGGGAGCTGTTTTTT	CASSVATTGANTGELFF
.	TRBV28	.	TRBJ1-5	TGTGCCAGCAGTTTCGCGAATCAGCCCCAGCATTTT	CASSFANQPQHF
.	TRBV3-1/TRBV3-2	.	TRBJ1-2	TGTGCCAGCAGCCGGGGGGGAAGGGGCTATGGCTACACCTTC	CASSRGGRGYGYTF
.	TRBV6-1	TRBD1	TRBJ1-5	TGTGCCAGCAGTGAGCGACAGGGAAGCAATCAGCCCCAGCATTTT	CASSERQGSNQPQHF
once	TRBV3-1/TRBV3-2	.	TRBJ2-1	TGTGCCAGCAGCCAAGCGGACAATGAGCAGTTCTTC	CASSQADNEQFF
.	TRBV9	.	TRBJ2-1	TGTGCCAGCACTGGCGGGGGCGGACCCCTCGGTGAGCAGTTCTTC	CASTGGGGPLGEQFF
.	TRBV5-1	.	TRBJ2-7	TGCGCCAGCAGCGCGTCGGTTCTTTCCTACGAGCAGTACTTC	CASSASVLSYEQYF
.	TRBV11-1	.	TRBJ2-1	TGTGCCAGCAGCTCCCCCGGCAGGAAGCAGTTCTTC	CASSSPGRKQFF
.	TRBV27	.	TRBJ2-2	TGTGCCAGCAGCCCTCAGGACTCGCCCACCGGGGAGCTGTTTTTT	CASSPQDSPTGELFF
.	TRBV12-3/TRBV12-4	TRBD2	TRBJ2-5	TGTGCCAGCAGAGAACGCCCGGGGGGGACCCAGTACTTC	CASRERPGGTQYF
.	TRBV7-3	.	TRBJ2-1	TGTGCCAGCAGCTTATTTGGCGGGGCCGTCTACAATGAGCAGTTCTTC	CASSLFGGAVYNEQFF
.	TRBV7-3	.	TRBJ1-2	TGTGCCAGCAGCCCGAACAGCGGGAGCGATGGCTACACCTTC	CASSPNSGSDGYTF
.	TRBV6-5	.	TRBJ1-1	TGTGCCAGCAGTCCCCGACAGGACCTTAACTCTGAAGCTTTCTTT	CASSPRQDLNSEAFF
.	TRBV7-3	.	TRBJ2-2	TGTGCCAGCAGCTTAGTGAGGTCCGGGGAGCTGTTTTTT	CASSLVRSGELFF
.	TRBV6-5	TRBD1	TRBJ1-4	TGTGCCAGCAGTTTTTCCGGGACAGGGGGAGGGGAAAAACTGTTTTTT	CASSFSGTGGGEKLFF
once	TRBV9	.	TRBJ1-3	TGTGCCAGCAGCGCCGGCGGACAGAACTCTGGAAACACCATATATTTT	CASSAGGQNSGNTIYF
.	TRBV7-9	.	TRBJ1-2	TGTGCCAGCAGCTTAGTCGGGGACTATGGCTACACCTTC	CASSLVGDYGYTF
once	TRBV5-1	TRBD2	TRBJ2-1	TGCGCCAGCAGCTTGGTTGCGGGAGGCCGGCATGAGCAGTTCTTC	CASSLVAGGRHEQFF
.	TRBV5-1	.	TRBJ1-4	TGCGCCAGCAAGGCAGGCCCCAATGAAAAACTGTTTTTT	CASKAGPNEKLFF
.	TRBV29-1	TRBD2	TRBJ2-3	TGCAGCGTTCGTTGGAGCGGGGGCTCCTCAGATACGCAGTATTTT	CSVRWSGGSSDTQYF
.	TRBV5-1	TRBD2	TRBJ2-5	TGCGCCAGCAGCTTCGACCAACCGCGGGGGGAGACCCAGTACTTC	CASSFDQPRGETQYF
.	TRBV5-1	TRBD1	TRBJ1-1	TGCGCCAGCAGCTCGGGACAGGGTAGTATGGGCACTGAAGCTTTCTTT	CASSSGQGSMGTEAFF
.	TRBV9	TRBD2	TRBJ2-7	TGTGCCAGCAGCGGATCGAGCGGGGGATACGAGCAGTACTTC	CASSGSSGGYEQYF
.	TRBV2	.	TRBJ1-4	TGTGCCAGCAAATTGTCGGGGGGTAATGAAAAACTGTTTTTT	CASKLSGGNEKLFF
.	TRBV6-5	.	TRBJ1-4	TGTGCCAGCAGTAGGACCTGGGGAGATAATGAAAAACTGTTTTTT	CASSRTWGDNEKLFF
once	TRBV2	TRBD1	TRBJ2-7	TGTGCCAGCAGTGAAGCGGGGCGACAGGGGCGCGAGCAGTACTTC	CASSEAGRQGREQYF
.	TRBV19	.	TRBJ2-7	TGTGCCACCTCCCGTTTGGGGGCACCCTACGAGCAGTACTTC	CATSRLGAPYEQYF
.	TRBV5-1	TRBD1	TRBJ1-2	TGCGCCAGCAGCTTTGGAGGGGGCTCTTATGGCTACACCTTC	CASSFGGGSYGYTF
.	TRBV27	.	TRBJ2-5	TGTGCCAGCAGGTGGAGAGATCAAGAGACCCAGTACTTC	CASRWRDQETQYF
.	TRBV18	TRBD1	TRBJ2-7	TGTGCCAGCTCACCAAGGGACGGGACAGGCGAGCAGTACTTC	CASSPRDGTGEQYF
.	TRBV6-1	TRBD2	TRBJ2-5	TGTGCCAGCAGTGAGGGAACTGGGACTAGCGGGAGAGAGACCCAGTACTTC	CASSEGTGTSGRETQYF
.	TRBV5-1	.	TRBJ1-4	TGCGCCAGCAGCTCCTCTAGGGGGTCTGGGGAAAAACTGTTTTTT	CASSSSRGSGEKLFF